This T cell receptor (beta chain) was captured by sequencing in a study of blood T cells in healthy people across ages. Primed by a sample-barcoded 5' primer and a J-beta primer mix, a second PCR proceeded for 7 to 11 cycles. One entry per CDR3 protein, called by TCRdb with MiXCR from the 5' RACE reads. The data show about 680,000 distinct CDR3 sequences, 49% seen once. Germline CDR1 reads MGHRA; CDR2 reads YSYEKL. The CDR3 runs to 15 residues. Trimming shortened V by 0 bases and J by 5 bases, and 11 bases separated the two germline ends. Sequenced material: blood. This TCR came from a woman aged 60 to 75 in good health. The rearrangement uses TRBV4-1 and TRBJ2-1; D not certain. Here the CDR3 reads CASSQDRSRDNEQFF. DNA of the CDR3: TGCGCCAGCAGCCAAGATCGTAGTCGGGACAATGAGCAGTTCTTC.